One and the same sample provided the 27 T cell receptor beta chains below, sequenced in a study of regulatory T cells in long-lasting Graves disease (dated by TCRdb to the early 2020s). The library was built by means of multiplex PCR. TCRdb shows the sequencer as Illumina HiSeq 4000. iRepertoire HTBI primers and Arm-PCR amplification of CDR3 regions were used to construct TCR beta libraries. TCRdb itself trimmed the public reads at Q25 with fastp, ran MiXCR and retained productive beta chains. Under each unique CDR3 protein, matching rows form one entry showing the most common genes and DNA. The sample has around 300,000 distinct CDR3 sequences on record, 20% to 25% of them singletons. The top ten hold just over 55% of the sample. The time point label here, explained by the study, means: persistent/refractory GD, antithyroid drugs over 5 years with positive TRAb. For both TCR sequencing and RNA sequencing, RNA was extracted from PBMCs in TRIzol.

The material was peripheral blood mononuclear cells (PBMCs), obtained when the disease was refractory, from a patient treated with antithyroid drugs. These receptors came from a female donor with Graves disease.

This clonotype was observed a few times. The J gene is TRBJ2-2, the V gene TRBV24-1; either TRBD1 or TRBD2 may supply D (5 bases each). V gave up 10 bases and J gave up 8 bases, with 19 bases separating them. This CDR3 spans 14 amino acids. Germline-derived CDR1 and CDR2 are KGHDR and SFDVKD. CDR3 coding DNA: TGTGCCACTAGGACCGGGGACGTGCCTGGGGAGCTGTTTTTT. Translated: CATRTGDVPGELFF.

Of note for this clonotype: A far larger clone is one base from this, pointing to a likely read error. The J gene is TRBJ2-5, the V gene TRBV28; 9 bases agree with TRBD1. The CDR3 spans 18 residues. The V gene's germline CDR1 is MDHEN and CDR2 SYDVKM. The DNA for the CDR3 is TGTGCCAGCAGTTACTCCGGCCCAGGGACAGGGAATCAAGGGACCCAGTACTTC. Protein sequence: CASSYSGPGTGNQGTQYF.

This clonotype was seen ten or more times. The chain links TRBV30 to TRBJ2-7, with 10 bases that match TRBD1. Germline V gene lookup returns CDR1 GTSNPN and CDR2 SVGIG (reference sequence). The CDR3 has 14 amino acids. Losses at the gene ends were 2 bases for V and 3 bases for J; bases not matched to a gene: 4. Here the CDR3 reads CAWSLGTGDYEQYF. CDR3 in DNA: TGTGCCTGGAGTTTAGGGACAGGGGACTACGAGCAGTACTTC.

The sample holds many counts of this clonotype. The chain uses TRBV10-3 and TRBJ2-6; tentative D call: TRBD1 (6 bases). V was clipped by 6 bases and J by 1 base, with 13 bases between them. The CDR3 is 16 amino acids. Per germline, CDR1 ENHRY and CDR2 SYGVKD. CDR3 coding DNA: TGTGCCATCAGGCCGGGACAAACATCTGGGGCCAACGTCCTGACTTTC. Encoded protein: CAIRPGQTSGANVLTF.

There are many counts of this clonotype. The V and J genes are TRBV9 and TRBJ2-7; no reliable D call. This CDR3 spans 15 amino acids. Germline CDR1 reads SGDLS; CDR2 reads YYNGEE. V was shortened by 0 bases and J by 0 bases, with 10 bases between the two germline ends. The CDR3 protein is CASSVAPTASYEQYF. In DNA form, the CDR3 reads TGTGCCAGCAGCGTAGCTCCCACCGCCTCCTACGAGCAGTACTTC.

This clonotype came up a few times. V gene TRBV5-1 combines with J gene TRBJ1-2; D unclear. V lost 0 bases, J lost 4 bases, and 10 bases lay in between. The CDR3 is made up of 14 amino acids. Germline CDR1 and CDR2: SGHRS and YFSETQ. CDR3 amino acids: CASSLAATAYGYTF. The CDR3 DNA follows: TGCGCCAGCAGCTTGGCCGCGACCGCCTATGGCTACACCTTC.

The chain combines TRBV20-1 with TRBJ2-1; 10 positions match TRBD2. V shed 5 bases, J shed 5 bases, and the junction held 6 bases outside the gene matches. The V gene's germline CDR1 is DFQATT and CDR2 SNEGSKA (reference sequence). The CDR3 is made up of 14 amino acids. CDR3 loop: CSALSGRANNEQFF. As DNA, the CDR3 is TGCAGTGCTTTGAGCGGGAGGGCCAACAATGAGCAGTTCTTC.

The rearrangement links TRBV29-1 to TRBJ2-5; 8 bases map to TRBD2. The V and J ends lost 6 bases and 4 bases, in that order; junction bases with no gene match: 7. Germline-derived CDR1 and CDR2 are SQVTM and ANQGSEA. The CDR3 has 13 residues. CDR3 DNA sequence: TGCAGCGTCGCAGTCGCGGGAGGAGAGACCCAGTACTTC. Protein product: CSVAVAGGETQYF.

This clonotype was found many times. V gene TRBV7-2 combines with J gene TRBJ1-1; no definite D call. Germline CDR1 is SGHTA and CDR2 is FQGNSA. V was trimmed by 4 bases and J by 3 bases, leaving 9 bases between them. The CDR3 totals 13 residues. The CDR3 coding sequence is TGTGCCAGCAGCTCCCCCGTTTACACTGAAGCTTTCTTT. It encodes CASSSPVYTEAFF.

The chain carries TRBV28 and TRBJ1-1; no firm D call. The CDR3 is 12 amino acids. V was clipped by 5 bases and J by 4 bases, with 8 bases between them. Germline CDR1 reads MDHEN; CDR2 reads SYDVKM. In DNA form, the CDR3 reads TGTGCCAGCAGTGTAGAGGGCACTGAAGCTTTCTTT. Amino acid sequence: CASSVEGTEAFF.

The rearrangement uses TRBV10-3 and TRBJ2-1; D unresolved. This CDR3 region has 13 residues. Germline loops: CDR1 ENHRY, CDR2 SYGVKD. The V gene lost 3 bases and the J gene lost 8 bases, with 11 bases spanning the gap. The CDR3 sequence: CAISEGYRHEQFF. In nucleotides, the CDR3 is TGTGCCATCAGTGAAGGGTATCGCCATGAGCAGTTCTTC.

This clonotype was observed a handful of times. One end of the junction fails to match germline, which may point to a read error. The V gene is TRBV11-2, the J gene TRBJ1-2; D unclear. Per the germline V gene, CDR1 is SGHAT and CDR2 is FQNNGV. The CDR3 sequence is 14 residues long. The CDR3 DNA is TGTGCCAGCAGCATAGATTTACGAGCCTATGGCTACACCTTC. It is translated as CASSIDLRAYGYTF.

The chain carries TRBV7-9 and TRBJ2-7, with 9 bases lining up with TRBD1. V was pared by 5 bases and J by 3 bases, with 5 bases of the junction left unmatched. Germline V gives CDR1 SEHNR, CDR2 FQNEAQ (reference sequence). This CDR3 spans 14 amino acids. The CDR3 loop reads CASSDRDRDYEQYF. In DNA form, the CDR3 reads TGTGCCAGCAGCGACCGGGACAGGGACTACGAGCAGTACTTC.

This clonotype was seen ten or more times. The rearrangement uses TRBV6-1 and TRBJ2-7, with a possible D match to TRBD1 (6 bases). This CDR3 is 14 amino acids long. The germline CDR1 and CDR2 sequences are MNHNS and SASEGT. Trimming shortened V by 6 bases and J by 2 bases, and 14 bases separated the two germline ends. The CDR3: CASRRDRLPYEQYF. CDR3 coding DNA: TGTGCCAGCAGACGAGACAGGCTCCCCTACGAGCAGTACTTC.

The table lists this clonotype with many counts. The chain's CDR3 is CASSQRGQGSNYGYTF. The DNA of the CDR3 is TGTGCCAGCAGCCAAAGGGGACAGGGTTCTAACTATGGCTACACCTTC. This chain links TRBV3-1 with TRBJ1-2; 9 bases match TRBD1. V gave up 2 bases and J gave up 0 bases; unmatched junction bases: 4. CDR3 length: 16 amino acids. CDR1 LGHDT and CDR2 YNNKEL come from the germline V gene (reference sequence).

J is TRBJ2-6 and V is TRBV5-1, with 9 positions matching TRBD1. This CDR3 spans 18 amino acids. From germline, CDR1 is SGHRS and CDR2 YFSETQ. The V gene end was trimmed by 2 bases and the J gene end by 0 bases; junction bases not matched to a gene: 6. CDR3 residues: CASSFRDRAISGANVLTF. CDR3 nucleotides: TGCGCCAGCAGCTTCCGGGACAGGGCCATCTCTGGGGCCAACGTCCTGACTTTC.

V is TRBV24-1 and J is TRBJ2-1; the D is unclear. Deletions cut 5 bases from V and 2 bases from J, with 18 bases between. The CDR3 is made up of 17 amino acids. Germline V gene data show CDR1 as KGHDR and CDR2 as SFDVKD. CDR3 residues: CATSVRGPERPYNEQFF. For the CDR3, the DNA is TGTGCCACCAGTGTGCGCGGCCCAGAACGGCCCTACAATGAGCAGTTCTTC.

The chain uses TRBV30 and TRBJ2-5; 8 nucleotides match TRBD1. The germline gives CDR1 GTSNPN, CDR2 SVGIG (reference sequence). This CDR3 has 16 amino acids. The CDR3 DNA is TGTGCTCTGGAAGCCGATCGGACAGGGAGAGTCGAGACCCAGTACTTC. This gives the protein CALEADRTGRVETQYF.

At least ten counts were recorded for this clonotype. V and J are TRBV20-1 and TRBJ2-5; D might be TRBD2 (5 bases). CDR3 length: 12 residues. Germline assignment: CDR1 DFQATT and CDR2 SNEGSKA (reference sequence). Trimming removed 2 bases at V and 9 bases at J, with 13 bases between. The CDR3 loop is CSARPNREAQYF. DNA for the CDR3: TGCAGTGCTAGACCCAACCGGGAAGCCCAGTACTTC.

This clonotype was seen a handful of times. The gene calls are TRBV7-2 and TRBJ2-6; D remains ambiguous. The CDR3 length is 16 residues. The germline CDR1 and CDR2 sequences are SGHTA and FQGNSA. The V and J ends lost 1 base and 0 bases respectively, with 7 bases between them. CDR3 DNA sequence: TGTGCCAGCAGCTTAGAGGCCAGCTCTGGGGCCAACGTCCTGACTTTC. This encodes CASSLEASSGANVLTF.

The chain has TRBV30 and TRBJ2-7, with 7 positions matching TRBD2. Germline values: CDR1 GTSNPN, CDR2 SVGIG (reference sequence). The CDR3 totals 16 residues. J lost 3 bases, V lost 1 base, and 12 bases had no gene match. The CDR3, as DNA: TGTGCCTGGAGTGAATCTTCGGGAGGTCCACGCTACGAGCAGTACTTC. As protein: CAWSESSGGPRYEQYF.

Ten or more counts support this clonotype. The J gene is TRBJ2-2, the V gene TRBV11-2, with 10 bases that match TRBD1. After removal of 5 bases from V and 6 bases from J, the junction contained 0 bases not matched to a gene. Germline CDR1 reads SGHAT; CDR2 reads FQNNGV. CDR3 size: 13 residues. The CDR3 DNA follows: TGTGCCAGCAGCGGGACAGGGGCCGGGGAGCTGTTTTTT. It translates to CASSGTGAGELFF.

This clonotype was detected only a few times. Here the CDR3 reads CASSFRDGEETQYF. For the CDR3, the DNA is TGTGCCAGCAGTTTCCGGGACGGAGAAGAGACCCAGTACTTC. The rearrangement joins TRBV7-9 to TRBJ2-5; either TRBD1 or TRBD2 may supply D (5 bases each). V was cut by 6 bases and J by 3 bases, with 14 bases left in between. This CDR3 spans 14 amino acids. CDR1 SEHNR and CDR2 FQNEAQ come from the germline V gene (reference sequence).

This clonotype has at least ten counts. The chain is built from TRBV3-1 and TRBJ1-1; D may be TRBD1 (6 bases). This CDR3 is 17 amino acids long. V dropped 0 bases and J dropped 0 bases, with 14 bases sitting between them. CDR1 is LGHDT and CDR2 is YNNKEL in the germline V gene (reference sequence). CDR3 amino acids: CASSQEVGGLVNTEAFF. The CDR3 nucleotides are TGTGCCAGCAGCCAAGAGGTGGGGGGGCTCGTGAACACTGAAGCTTTCTTT.

This chain uses TRBV6-2 or TRBV6-3 with TRBJ1-5, with D tentatively TRBD1 (5 bases). Trimming removed 10 bases at V and 7 bases at J, with 17 bases between. Per germline, CDR1 MNHEY and CDR2 SVGEGT. The CDR3 totals 13 residues. As DNA, the CDR3 is TGTGCCACCAATACCGGGGCTTTCCAGCCCCAGCATTTT. Amino acid sequence: CATNTGAFQPQHF.

This clonotype has a count of ten or more. This chain connects TRBV13 to TRBJ1-6; the match to TRBD1 covers 8 bases. The junction had 10 bases not matched to a gene; V was cut back by 5 bases and J by 7 bases. This CDR3 has 16 amino acids. Germline V lookup: CDR1 PRHDT, CDR2 FYEKMQ (reference sequence). The CDR3 protein is CASSAVRDRRNSPLHF. The CDR3 region has the DNA TGTGCCAGCAGCGCCGTCCGGGACAGGAGGAATTCACCCCTCCACTTT.

The V gene is TRBV6-1, the J gene TRBJ2-7; 11 nucleotides match TRBD2. V trimming: 5 bases; J trimming: 4 bases; junction bases outside the gene matches: 10. The CDR3 sequence is 16 residues long. Germline CDR1 and CDR2: MNHNS and SASEGT. In DNA form, the CDR3 reads TGTGCCAGCAGTCACCGTACTCTAGCGGGAGGATACGAGCAGTACTTC. It is translated as CASSHRTLAGGYEQYF.